This T cell receptor beta chain was recorded in a study of cytomegalovirus exposure and HLA in healthy donors. Study overall: Samples from HLA-typed donors yielded approximately 88 million unique TCRs in an early data release.

Primers included in the PCR were 60 Vbeta and 13 Jbeta primers. Repertoires were generated with immunoSEQ multiplex PCR, while TCRdb's copy carries only in-frame clones and drops some. This sample has fewer than 250,000 clones, with 65% to 80% found just once. About this clone: Its specificity is unknown.

V lost 0 bases to trimming and J lost 3 bases; unmatched junction nucleotides: 3. The germline CDR1 and CDR2 sequences are SGDLS and YYNGEE. The CDR3 length is 15 residues. Whole-study findings and limits: In a later analysis, at a false discovery rate of 0.05, 17,000 or so TCR beta sequences were associated with HLA alleles. Under in vitro conditions, a few CMV-associated chains were confirmed as specific for CMV antigens.

Specimen: PBMCs. The TCR was taken from a man aged 25-45 years in good health and CMV-seropositive. The V gene is TRBV9, the J gene TRBJ2-3, with 8 bases lining up with TRBD2. CDR3 coding DNA: TGTGCCAGCAGCGTAGAAGCGGGGGTAACAGATACGCAGTATTTT. This translates into CASSVEAGVTDTQYF. The complete variable domain, with remaining parts taken from reference TRBV9 and TRBJ2-3, reads DSGVTQTPKHLITATGQRVTLRCSPRSGDLSVYWYQQSLDQGLQFLIQYYNGEERAKGNILERFSAQQFPDLHSELNLSSLELGDSALYFCASSVEAGVTDTQYFGPGTRLTVL.